The 21 T cell receptor beta chains reported below all come from one sample, sequenced in a study of blood T cells in healthy people across ages. The second PCR ran about 6 to 12 cycles with a sample-barcoded 5' primer and J-beta primers. TCRdb reprocessed the 5' RACE reads with MiXCR, giving one entry per CDR3 protein. The sample holds 1.5 million to 1.9 million distinct CDR3 sequences, 42% seen once. Sequences were obtained from blood. These receptors all stem from a woman aged 18-35 years in good health.

This chain joins TRBV28 and TRBJ2-7; perhaps TRBD2 as D (6 bases). CDR3 length: 13 residues. Trimming shortened V by 8 bases and J by 4 bases, and 15 bases separated the two germline ends. CDR1 is MDHEN, CDR2 SYDVKM, per germline. CDR3 DNA sequence: TGTGCCAGCCTGTCGGCGGGAACTTACGAGCAGTACTTC. It codes for CASLSAGTYEQYF. The full variable domain, completed using reference TRBV28 and TRBJ2-7, is DVKVTQSSRYLVKRTGEKVFLECVQDMDHENMFWYRQDPGLGLRLIYFSYDVKMKEKGDIPEGYSVSREKKERFSLILESASTNQTSMYLCASLSAGTYEQYFGPGTRLTVT.

This clonotype showed up many times. CDR3 sequence reads: CASSKRTGQETQYF. The CDR3 bases are TGTGCCAGCAGCAAGAGGACAGGTCAAGAGACCCAGTACTTC. V usage is TRBV5-6 and J usage is TRBJ2-5, with 7 bases identical to TRBD1. CDR1 is SGHDT, CDR2 YYEEEE, per germline. The CDR3 spans 14 residues. V trimming: 4 bases; J trimming: 2 bases; junction bases outside the gene matches: 5. Drawing the rest from reference TRBV5-6 and TRBJ2-5, the complete variable domain is DAGVTQSPTHLIKTRGQQVTLRCSPKSGHDTVSWYQQALGQGPQFIFQYYEEEERQRGNFPDRFSGHQFPNYSSELNVNALLLGDSALYLCASSKRTGQETQYFGPGTRLLVL.

This clonotype appeared a few times. The chain carries TRBV4-3 and TRBJ2-3; the match to TRBD1 covers 11 bases. V lost 3 bases and J lost 4; bases outside the gene matches: 9. The CDR3 is made up of 17 amino acids. In germline, CDR1 is LGHNA, CDR2 YSLEER. The CDR3 nucleotides are TGCGCCAGCAGCCACATACCTCCGGGACAGGGGGCAGATACGCAGTATTTT. Translation: CASSHIPPGQGADTQYF.

CDR3 region: CASRVRTEKLFF. The CDR3 DNA sequence: TGTGCCAGCAGGGTTCGAACCGAAAAACTGTTTTTT. The J gene is TRBJ1-4, the V gene TRBV2; D remains ambiguous. Trimming shortened V by 6 bases and J by 8 bases, and 10 bases separated the two germline ends. This CDR3 spans 12 amino acids. CDR1 and CDR2 from the germline V gene are SNHLY and FYNNEI.

There are a few counts of this clonotype. The rearrangement uses TRBV14 and TRBJ2-5, with D maybe TRBD2 (6 bases). Germline V gene lookup returns CDR1 SGHDN and CDR2 FVKESK. Trimming removed 1 base at V and 1 base at J, with 10 bases between. CDR3 length: 15 amino acids. CDR3 sequence reads: CASSQARGVQETQYF. The CDR3 nucleotides read TGTGCCAGCAGCCAAGCTCGCGGGGTCCAAGAGACCCAGTACTTC.

In its sample, this clonotype was seen a few times. V and J are TRBV27 and TRBJ1-5, with D possibly being TRBD1 (6 bases). Germline CDR1 and CDR2: MNHEY and SMNVEV (reference sequence). The CDR3 is made up of 16 amino acids. V lost 6 bases and J 2 bases, leaving 17 bases between the germline ends. CDR3 sequence reads: CASSRDAGGRNQPQHF. As DNA, the CDR3 is TGTGCCAGCAGCCGGGATGCCGGGGGGCGCAATCAGCCCCAGCATTTT.

In its sample, this clonotype was seen many times. The V gene is TRBV27, the J gene TRBJ1-1; the D gene is possibly TRBD1 (6 bases). This CDR3 is 13 amino acids long. The V gene lost 6 bases and the J gene lost 1 base, with 9 bases spanning the gap. Germline-derived CDR1 and CDR2 are MNHEY and SMNVEV (reference sequence). CDR3 nucleotides: TGTGCCAGCAGCGACAGGTGGAACACTGAAGCTTTCTTT. Protein product: CASSDRWNTEAFF.

This clonotype was picked up many times. The chain couples TRBV6-6 to TRBJ1-1; TRBD1 is a possible D gene (6 bases). Germline V gene sequence: CDR1 MNHNY, CDR2 SVGAGI (reference sequence). Trimming pared 2 bases from V and 9 bases from J, leaving 16 bases between. The CDR3 totals 14 residues. As DNA, the CDR3 is TGTGCCAGCAGTTACCCCGGGACAAGGGGAAAAGCTTTCTTT. Amino acids: CASSYPGTRGKAFF.

The V call is TRBV27, the J call TRBJ1-4; the match to TRBD1 covers 9 bases. CDR3 length equals 16 residues. The junction had 16 bases not matched to a gene; V was cut back by 5 bases and J by 12 bases. Germline-derived CDR1 and CDR2 are MNHEY and SMNVEV (reference sequence). CDR3 loop: CASSPGAGTGRGELFF. Here the CDR3 DNA reads TGTGCCAGCAGTCCAGGGGCCGGGACAGGGAGAGGGGAACTGTTTTTT.

Concerning this clonotype itself: One end of the junction is discordant with germline, which a read error may explain. The chain uses TRBV9 and TRBJ1-2, with D perhaps matching TRBD1 (5 bases). The germline V gene has CDR1 SGDLS and CDR2 YYNGEE. The CDR3 runs 13 residues. CDR3 loop: CASSATEYYGYTF. The DNA for the CDR3 is TGTGCCAGCAGCGCGACAGAATACTATGGCTACACTTTC.

This clonotype was detected only a few times. The V gene is TRBV4-1, the J gene TRBJ2-3; 7 nucleotides agree with TRBD1. The germline CDR1 and CDR2 sequences are MGHRA and YSYEKL. The CDR3 extends over 17 amino acids. V was pared by 3 bases and J by 4 bases, with 13 bases of the junction left unmatched. CDR3 nucleotide sequence: TGCGCCAGCAGCCACCCCCCGCCCAGGGGGTTTGCAGATACGCAGTATTTT. It encodes CASSHPPPRGFADTQYF.

The rearrangement joins TRBV12-3 or TRBV12-4 to TRBJ2-1; 9 bases map to TRBD2. The J segment lost 3 bases and the V segment lost 3 bases, leaving 21 bases of the junction unmatched. The CDR3 length is 21 residues. CDR3 coding DNA: TGTGCCAGCAGTTTGAAAGGCCGGGGACTAGCCCTCCGGAGCTACTACAATGAGCAGTTCTTC. Its protein product is CASSLKGRGLALRSYYNEQFF.

The V call is TRBV28, the J call TRBJ2-5; D is unresolved. The J call may be faulty, since TRBJ2-7 better matches the DNA end. The CDR3 loop spans 15 amino acids. Germline assignment: CDR1 MDHEN and CDR2 SYDVKM. The CDR3 DNA reads TGTGCCAGCAGCCGACTTCCTACCCGGTTCGGCGAGCAGTACTTC. Its translation: CASSRLPTRFGEQYF.

The chain carries TRBV6-6 and TRBJ2-7; 8 bases line up with TRBD2. Per germline, CDR1 MNHNY and CDR2 SVGAGI (reference sequence). The V gene end was trimmed by 7 bases and the J gene end by 7 bases; junction bases not matched to a gene: 12. The CDR3 is 14 residues long. The CDR3 DNA sequence: TGTGCCAGCACCACCGGGACTAGTATTCATGAGCAGTACTTC. It encodes CASTTGTSIHEQYF.

In its sample, this clonotype was seen many times. In nucleotides, the CDR3 is TGTGCCAGCAGTCCGATCGGGACTAGCGGAAACGAGCAGTTCTTC. Translation gives CASSPIGTSGNEQFF. The chain combines TRBV12-3 or TRBV12-4 with TRBJ2-1, with 11 bases lining up with TRBD2. This CDR3 spans 15 amino acids. With 5 bases clipped from V and 10 bases from J, the junction kept 10 bases outside the gene matches.

This clonotype was counted a few times. The J gene is TRBJ2-5, the V gene TRBV7-2; 9 bases line up with TRBD2. Germline lookup yields CDR1 SGHTA and CDR2 FQGNSA. V gave up 3 bases and J gave up 11 bases; unmatched junction bases: 16. CDR3 size: 16 residues. CDR3 in amino acids: CASSFFLAGDYNEQYF. The CDR3 bases are TGTGCCAGCAGCTTCTTCTTAGCGGGGGATTACAATGAGCAGTACTTC. Together with reference TRBV7-2 and TRBJ2-5, the CDR3 gives the full variable domain: GAGVSQSPSNKVTEKGKDVELRCDPISGHTALYWYRQSLGQGLEFLIYFQGNSAPDKSGLPSDRFSAERTGGSVSTLTIQRTQQEDSAVYLCASSFFLAGDYNEQYFGPGTRLLVL.

The chain combines TRBV4-3 with TRBJ2-1, with 9 bases identical to TRBD2. The junction had 8 bases not matched to a gene; V was cut back by 0 bases and J by 8 bases. Looked up from germline, CDR1 is LGHNA and CDR2 is YSLEER. The CDR3 is 16 residues long. CDR3 DNA sequence: TGCGCCAGCAGCCAAGACCCAGCGGGGGGAGTTTATGAGCAGTTCTTC. This encodes CASSQDPAGGVYEQFF.

This chain links TRBV10-3 with TRBJ2-1; the D gene is possibly TRBD1 (6 bases). Trimming cost V 0 bases and J 6 bases, with 12 bases left between them. CDR3 length equals 15 residues. Germline-derived CDR1 and CDR2 are ENHRY and SYGVKD. This chain's CDR3 is CAISESTQGGNEQFF. In DNA, the CDR3 is TGTGCCATCAGTGAGTCGACTCAAGGGGGCAATGAGCAGTTCTTC.

The chain links TRBV4-2 to TRBJ2-7, with D unresolved. The CDR3 totals 15 residues. The germline V and J ends were trimmed by 0 bases and 3 bases, with 12 bases remaining between them. Germline values: CDR1 LGHNA, CDR2 YNFKEQ. CDR3 coding DNA: TGTGCCAGCAGCCAAGATCTGGAGTTTTACTACGAGCAGTACTTC. Translating gives CASSQDLEFYYEQYF.

A single count supports this clonotype. Its ends do not fully match the called genes, so a read error is possible. The CDR3 sequence is CTSSQDKWGLVPDTQYF. The CDR3 nucleotides are TGCACCAGCAGCCAAGATAAGTGGGGACTAGTGCCCGATACGCAGTATTTT. This sequence joins TRBV4-1 and TRBJ2-3; the match to TRBD2 covers 8 bases. In germline, CDR1 is MGHRA, CDR2 YSYEKL. The CDR3 extends over 17 amino acids.

This clonotype was counted at least ten times. The chain carries TRBV6-1 and TRBJ1-2; 8 bases agree with TRBD1. Trimming at V came to 4 bases and at J to 6 bases, leaving 4 bases not matched to a gene. CDR1 and CDR2 (germline): MNHNS, SASEGT. The CDR3 consists of 13 residues. The CDR3 DNA follows: TGTGCCAGCAGTGCTGGGACAGGAGATGGCTACACCTTC. It is translated as CASSAGTGDGYTF.